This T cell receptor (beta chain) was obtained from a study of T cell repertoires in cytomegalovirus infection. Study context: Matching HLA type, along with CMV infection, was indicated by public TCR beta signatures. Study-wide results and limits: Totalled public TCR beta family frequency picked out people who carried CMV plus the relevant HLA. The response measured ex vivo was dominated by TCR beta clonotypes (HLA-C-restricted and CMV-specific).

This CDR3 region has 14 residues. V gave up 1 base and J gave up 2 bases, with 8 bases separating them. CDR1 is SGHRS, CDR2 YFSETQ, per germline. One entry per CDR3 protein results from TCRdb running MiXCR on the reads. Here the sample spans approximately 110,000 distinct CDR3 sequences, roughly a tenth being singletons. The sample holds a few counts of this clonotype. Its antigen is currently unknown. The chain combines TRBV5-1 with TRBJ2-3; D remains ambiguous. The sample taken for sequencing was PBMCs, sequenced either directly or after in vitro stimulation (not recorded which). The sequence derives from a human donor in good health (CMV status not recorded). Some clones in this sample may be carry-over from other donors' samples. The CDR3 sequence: CASSLYSTTDTQYF. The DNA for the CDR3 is TGCGCCAGCAGCTTGTACAGTACCACAGATACGCAGTATTTT.